These 10 T cell receptor beta chains were all obtained from the same sample, sequenced in a study of blood T cell repertoires in COVID-19. Using immunoSEQ multiplex PCR, the repertoire was profiled, and TCRdb retains in-frame clones only, with some absent. Altogether 49,000 or so clones are present, 88% being singletons, with the ten largest covering almost 8%. Material: peripheral blood. The receptors were sampled from a man between 50 and 59 years old with acute or convalescent COVID-19.

This rearrangement joins TRBV28 to TRBJ1-2, with no clear D. V shed 7 bases and J shed 8 bases, with 17 bases lying between them. Germline CDR1 and CDR2: MDHEN and SYDVKM. This CDR3 has 13 amino acids. This chain's CDR3 is CASIRTTEAGYTF. The CDR3 nucleotides are TGTGCCAGCATTAGAACCACGGAGGCGGGCTACACCTTC.

The V call is TRBV5-1, the J call TRBJ2-3; 7 nucleotides agree with TRBD1. The V and J ends lost 4 bases and 5 bases, in that order; junction bases with no gene match: 10. The CDR3 extends over 15 amino acids. The germline gives CDR1 SGHRS, CDR2 YFSETQ. CDR3 in DNA: TGCGCCAGCAGCCTAGGGGGCGAAGGTATAGATACGCAGTATTTT. Its protein is CASSLGGEGIDTQYF.

This chain connects TRBV5-1 to TRBJ2-5; 9 nucleotides agree with TRBD1. This CDR3 has 15 residues. Germline V lookup: CDR1 SGHRS, CDR2 YFSETQ. V lost 3 bases and J lost 5; bases outside the gene matches: 8. CDR3 coding DNA: TGCGCCAGCAGCTCCCCGGGACAGGGACTGGAGACCCAGTACTTC. Amino acid sequence: CASSSPGQGLETQYF.

The chain combines TRBV11-3 with TRBJ1-1, with D hard to call. Germline CDR1 and CDR2: SGHNT and YENEEA. Trimming removed 4 bases at V and 1 base at J, with 7 bases between. The CDR3 sequence is 13 residues long. The CDR3 sequence is CASSYRQNTEAFF. As DNA, the CDR3 is TGTGCCAGCAGCTACAGACAGAACACTGAAGCTTTCTTT.

The V call is TRBV27, the J call TRBJ1-6; D is possibly TRBD1 (6 bases). The CDR3 spans 14 residues. Germline V gene data show CDR1 as MNHEY and CDR2 as SMNVEV (reference sequence). Trimming shortened V by 5 bases and J by 9 bases, and 14 bases separated the two germline ends. This CDR3 is CASSQGGALSPLHF. In nucleotides, the CDR3 is TGTGCCAGCAGTCAAGGGGGGGCTCTTTCACCCCTCCACTTT.

The chain joins TRBV2 to TRBJ2-3; tentatively, D is TRBD2 (5 bases). V lost 7 bases, J lost 1 base, and 12 bases lay in between. From germline, CDR1 is SNHLY and CDR2 FYNNEI. This CDR3 is built from 14 residues. CDR3 bases: TGTGCCAGCAACAGAGGACTTCGCACAGATACGCAGTATTTT. This sequence encodes CASNRGLRTDTQYF.

This rearrangement joins TRBV4-1 to TRBJ2-7, with 7 bases aligning to TRBD2. CDR3 length equals 16 residues. Germline V gives CDR1 MGHRA, CDR2 YSYEKL. After removal of 0 bases from V and 3 bases from J, the junction contained 8 bases not matched to a gene. This chain's CDR3 is CASSQDPLVAGYEQYF. The CDR3 DNA sequence: TGCGCCAGCAGCCAAGATCCGTTGGTAGCGGGCTACGAGCAGTACTTC.

The chain is built from TRBV12-3 or TRBV12-4 and TRBJ1-1, with D unresolved. The CDR3 loop spans 13 amino acids. The V gene lost 2 bases and the J gene lost 2 bases, with 6 bases spanning the gap. DNA for the CDR3: TGTGCCAGCAGTTTACAAAGCAACACTGAAGCTTTCTTT. Protein: CASSLQSNTEAFF.

The J gene is TRBJ1-4, the V gene TRBV6-2 or TRBV6-3; 9 bases match TRBD1. Germline CDR1 MNHEY, CDR2 SVGEGT. The J segment lost 6 bases and the V segment lost 4 bases, leaving 6 bases of the junction unmatched. CDR3 size: 15 residues. This CDR3 reads CASSSPGQGYEKLFF. In nucleotides, the CDR3 is TGTGCCAGCAGTTCGCCGGGACAGGGCTATGAAAAACTGTTTTTT.

In DNA, the CDR3 is TGCGCCAGCAGCTTGGCCCGAACAGATAACGGCTACACCTTC. It yields the protein CASSLARTDNGYTF. The gene calls are TRBV5-1 and TRBJ1-2; D unresolved. The CDR3 consists of 14 residues. Germline assignment: CDR1 SGHRS and CDR2 YFSETQ. V was pared by 0 bases and J by 8 bases, with 14 bases between.